This paragraph reports one TCR beta chain. Its specific antigen is unknown. Per-base qualities were not stored, and no clone one base away is much larger. The data are from a study of T cells in Graves' hyperthyroidism and ophthalmopathy (dated by TCRdb to between 2018 and 2021). For the wider study: Peripheral blood samples were taken at the time of initial diagnosis, prior to any treatment. In addition, the study compared T-cell repertoires in thyroid tissue and in blood from about six Graves' hyperthyroidism patients. To identify TCR V-J signatures that set the groups apart, the researchers used a discovery cohort of 100 patients, made up of under 50 with Graves' ophthalmopathy and 57 with stable Graves' hyperthyroidism. After blood sampling, hyperthyroidism patients were treated with methimazole at a starting dose of 30 mg daily, and ophthalmopathy patients were treated with high-dose intravenous methylprednisolone. The 100 discovery patients were divided at random into training and test sets in a 7:3 ratio. Prospective prediction of ophthalmopathy was tested in an independent validation cohort consisting of 18 hyperthyroidism patients and more than 15 patients who later progressed to ophthalmopathy. TCR Vbeta CDR3 sequencing of 120 to 150 peripheral blood samples (around 45 ophthalmopathy, approximately 80 hyperthyroidism and 17 progressor patients) is reported in the paper.

The CDR3, from cysteine to phenylalanine, totals 15 residues. The kept DNA is CDR3 alone, 45 bases in frame from the first base. The germline V gene (reference sequence) sets CDR1 to LNHNV and CDR2 to YYDKDF. The trim is 1 base for V and 4 bases for J, with a gap of 13 bases between the germline ends. The TCR beta CDR3 regions were amplified from RNA transcripts. The first round of RT-PCR for the TCR CDR3 was performed with the HTBI primer set and the Qiagen OneStep RT-PCR kit. The libraries were constructed in a second round of multiplex PCR and then size-selected and purified. The libraries were sequenced on an Illumina HiSeq2000 using paired-end 100 bp reads. The paper's processing steps were these. SOAPnuke was used to process the raw data, throwing out any read that contained adapters or uncalled bases, had a mean Phred below 15, or lacked an exact constant-primer or identifier match. High-quality paired reads were merged with COPE v1.2.5, and unique nucleotide sequences were defined as clonotypes. Clonotypes were aligned to IMGT TRBV, TRBD and TRBJ reference segments using MiTCR v1.1. The analysis was restricted to V-J combinations with a frequency above 0.0001, which together covered over 99% of the repertoires. A TCS score was defined as the ratio between F50 (clonal expansion) and ExV (chaos), using BLOSUM62-based TCRdist between CDR3 peptides within each V-J. Welch's t-statistics and random forest reduced roughly 530 V-J features to under 15, which were used in a naive Bayes classifier (R e1071). TCRdb applied fastp at Q25 and MiXCR to the public reads, then kept only in-frame beta chains. Rows merge per CDR3 protein into single entries with the most common DNA and genes. These V and J calls are TCRdb output, not the study's own analysis. The sample yields approximately 610,000 distinct CDR3 sequences; around 17% were counted once. The ten largest clonotypes hold around 19% of the sample.

A patient counted as having stable Graves' hyperthyroidism if no progression to ophthalmopathy occurred over 18 months of follow-up. Hyperthyroidism patients were aged 18 to 65 years and newly diagnosed, with disease duration of less than 2 months. The study excluded patients with uncontrolled infections, other autoimmune diseases, pregnancy or lactation. Clinical symptoms, serum thyroxine and TRAb, thyroid ultrasound, and orbital computed tomography formed the basis for the diagnoses. PBMCs were isolated from about 9 ml of fresh peripheral blood by Ficoll-Paque density gradient centrifugation. Trizol reagent was used to extract total RNA, and RNA quality was then checked on an Agilent 2100 Bioanalyzer. Broad study findings and their caveats: In validation, the model predicted progression to ophthalmopathy a median of around 6.5 months before onset, with about 67% sensitivity and almost 75% specificity. A 13 V-J signature model separated ophthalmopathy from stable hyperthyroidism, with approximately 87% sensitivity and roughly 81% specificity in cross-validation and 80%/75% in testing. Most expanded thyroid clonotypes (frequency above 0.001) were also found in blood, which suggests that blood repertoires may mirror thyroid immune responses. Sample size was not statistically predetermined, and blinding of investigators to group allocation was not performed.

The source is a woman aged 18-35 years with Graves' hyperthyroidism. The rearranged segments are TRBV15 and TRBJ1-2; 5 matching bases give a weak D call of TRBD1. The sequenced sample consisted of blood. The CDR3 region has the sequence CATSRGLGDLYGYTF. The DNA is TGTGCCACCAGCAGAGGATTGGGGGATCTCTATGGCTACACCTTC.